This TCR beta chain was identified in a study of blood T cell repertoires in COVID-19. Looking at the study overall: Acute and convalescent COVID-19 specimens originated in the United States, Italy and Spain. Nucleic acid was either cDNA or gDNA, and it came from T cells, B-cell-depleted T cells, or PBMCs.

V gave up 6 bases and J gave up 4 bases, with 16 bases separating them. The germline CDR1 and CDR2 sequences are LNHDA and SQIVND (reference sequence). This CDR3 contains 15 residues. As handled by the study authors: Amplification with reference gene primers provided the estimates of nucleated cell counts. Assay used: immunoSEQ multiplex PCR; TCRdb lists only in-frame clones, some missing. D and trimming were read from the DNA, whereas the V and J calls and clone size are those reported in that table. The sample gives 90,000 to 110,000 clones, over 60% of which show up once; approximately 4.2% is in the top ten. This clone was picked up a small number of times.

Sequencing used peripheral blood. This chain uses TRBV19 with TRBJ2-1; D is unclear. This receptor was taken from a human donor in a cohort sampled during active or convalescent COVID-19. The CDR3 sequence is CASRPIENEYNEQFF. For the CDR3, the DNA is TGTGCCAGTAGGCCGATCGAGAATGAGTACAATGAGCAGTTCTTC.